A selection of T cell receptor beta chains follows, all from one sample in a study of tumor and adjacent non-tumor tissue in lung cancer. TCRdb re-called the multiplex PCR reads through MiXCR, storing one row per CDR3 protein. The sample has 100,000 to 120,000 distinct CDR3 sequences; around 82% are singletons. Source material: lung tumor tissue. The receptors were sampled from a man between 70 and 80 years old with non-small cell lung cancer. Both conserved end residues are part of each CDR3. D genes are given only for firm matches.

TRBV4-1,-,TRBJ1-1,CASSQVGVRTEPFF,TGCGCCAGCAGCCAAGTGGGAGTTCGGACTGAACCTTTCTTT
TRBV6-6,TRBD1,TRBJ1-1,CAGVTGDVIEAFF,TGTGCCGGCGTCACAGGGGACGTCATTGAAGCTTTCTTT
TRBV29-1,-,TRBJ1-2,CSVIHTGAYGYTF,TGCAGCGTTATCCATACGGGAGCCTACGGCTACACCTTC
TRBV4-2,-,TRBJ2-5,CTSSVRWGDTQYF,TGTACCAGCAGCGTGCGATGGGGGGATACCCAGTACTTC
TRBV10-1,-,TRBJ2-1,CASSPLRRGFEQFF,TGCGCCAGCAGTCCCCTCCGGAGGGGCTTTGAGCAGTTCTTC
TRBV7-3,-,TRBJ2-3,CASCLTGVDTQYF,TGTGCCAGCTGCTTAACGGGAGTGGATACGCAATATTTT
TRBV29-1,-,TRBJ2-3,CSARREFGTDTLYF,TGCAGTGCCAGACGGGAGTTCGGCACAGATACACTGTATTTT
TRBV6-6,-,TRBJ1-5,CASSPESSVFIQPQHF,TGTGCCAGCAGTCCAGAATCTTCAGTGTTTATTCAGCCCCAGCATTTT
TRBV9,TRBD2,TRBJ2-1,CASSVGLAGGGDQFF,TGTGCCAGCAGCGTAGGACTAGCGGGTGGAGGGGATCAGTTCTTC
TRBV28,-,TRBJ2-7,CASSSRRAVGYEQYF,TGTGCCAGCAGTTCCCGACGGGCCGTGGGTTACGAGCAGTACTTC
TRBV6-5,TRBD1,TRBJ1-1,CANRIGTGLLTEAYF,TGTGCCAACAGGATCGGGACAGGGTTGCTCACTGAAGCTTACTTT
TRBV28,TRBD1,TRBJ2-3,CVSSSLTLTGSVRDAQYF,TGTGTCAGCAGTTCCCTCACCCTGACAGGGAGTGTGAGAGATGCGCAGTATTTT
TRBV6-1,-,TRBJ2-1,CASTLRGGTGSKEQFF,TGTGCCAGCACCCTAAGGGGGGGCACGGGGTCCAAAGAACAGTTCTTC